Presented here are 25 T cell receptor beta chains from one specimen sequenced in a study of blood T cell repertoires in COVID-19. Some clones are missing from TCRdb's copy, which holds only in-frame ones; the method was immunoSEQ multiplex PCR. The sample contains around 86,000 clones, approximately 85% of which appear only once. Sequencing was performed on peripheral blood. These receptor sequences come from a human donor in a cohort sampled during active COVID-19.

The J gene is TRBJ1-4, the V gene TRBV5-1; possibly TRBD1 for D (5 bases). This CDR3 comprises 14 residues. Per germline, CDR1 SGHRS and CDR2 YFSETQ. The germline V and J ends were trimmed by 5 bases and 6 bases, with 14 bases remaining between them. The CDR3 region is CASRIREGDEKLFF. The CDR3 coding sequence is TGCGCCAGCAGAATCAGGGAAGGGGATGAAAAACTGTTTTTT.

The CDR3 protein is CASTAGAGAYEQYF. In DNA form, the CDR3 reads TGTGCCAGCACCGCGGGGGCGGGAGCCTACGAGCAGTACTTC. V is TRBV2 and J is TRBJ2-7; D possibly corresponds to TRBD2 (7 bases). With 7 bases removed from V and 2 bases from J, the gap between germline ends came to 15 bases. The CDR3 is 14 amino acids. Per germline, CDR1 SNHLY and CDR2 FYNNEI.

This chain links TRBV7-8 with TRBJ2-3; tentative D call: TRBD1 (5 bases). With 1 base removed from V and 9 bases from J, the gap between germline ends came to 14 bases. Per germline, CDR1 SGHVS and CDR2 FQNEAQ. This CDR3 is 14 amino acids long. The CDR3 region has the DNA TGTGCCAGCAGCTTAGTCGGTGGGGCAGGCACGCAGTATTTT. Protein: CASSLVGGAGTQYF.

This chain uses TRBV4-2 with TRBJ1-1; D gene uncertain. Germline V gene sequence: CDR1 LGHNA, CDR2 YNFKEQ. This CDR3 contains 14 residues. Trimming pared 0 bases from V and 6 bases from J, leaving 11 bases between. CDR3 region: CASSQELRVSEAFF. In nucleotides, the CDR3 is TGTGCCAGCAGCCAAGAATTGCGGGTATCTGAAGCTTTCTTT.

The chain carries TRBV6-6 and TRBJ2-7; TRBD1 is a possible D gene (5 bases). The V end lost 0 bases, the J end lost 5 bases, and 14 bases lay between the germline ends. Germline CDR1 reads MNHNY; CDR2 reads SVGAGI (reference sequence). CDR3 size: 15 residues. The CDR3 is CASSYSGRASHEQYF. The CDR3 DNA reads TGTGCCAGCAGTTACTCAGGCAGGGCCTCTCACGAGCAGTACTTC.

The rearrangement uses TRBV7-2 and TRBJ2-7; TRBD1 aligns across 8 bases. The CDR3 runs to 14 residues. Trimming at V came to 5 bases and at J to 2 bases, leaving 5 bases not matched to a gene. Germline V gene data show CDR1 as SGHTA and CDR2 as FQGNSA. CDR3 sequence (DNA): TGTGCCAGCAGCCGGGGACAGGCCACCTACGAGCAGTACTTC. This gives the protein CASSRGQATYEQYF.

This clone was observed a handful of times. This rearrangement joins TRBV7-9 to TRBJ2-7, with TRBD1 as a possible D gene (5 bases). The CDR3 contains 12 residues. Trimming removed 4 bases from V and 6 bases from J, with 10 bases in between. CDR1 and CDR2 (germline): SEHNR, FQNEAQ (reference sequence). CDR3 sequence reads: CASSSPGFEQYF. CDR3 sequence (DNA): TGTGCCAGCAGCTCCCCAGGGTTCGAGCAGTACTTC.

The chain carries TRBV4-2 and TRBJ1-3; D remains ambiguous. The CDR3 has 14 residues. Per the germline V gene, CDR1 is LGHNA and CDR2 is YNFKEQ. The germline V and J ends were trimmed by 1 base and 0 bases, with 4 bases remaining between them. The CDR3 DNA reads as TGTGCCAGCAGCCAAGGGCACTCTGGAAACACCATATATTTT. This sequence encodes CASSQGHSGNTIYF.

The CDR3 bases are TGTGCCAGCAGTTTGGGGCCCGGCTACGAGCAGTACTTC. Its protein product is CASSLGPGYEQYF. The chain employs TRBV12-3 or TRBV12-4 and TRBJ2-7, with D possibly TRBD1 on 5 matching bases. V lost 3 bases and J 3 bases, leaving 9 bases between the germline ends. There are 13 residues in the CDR3.

This chain connects TRBV3-1 (or the pseudogene TRBV3-2) to TRBJ2-3, with 8 positions matching TRBD1. This CDR3 is built from 14 residues. The germline CDR1 and CDR2 sequences are LGHDT and YNNKEL (reference sequence). Losses at the gene ends were 4 bases for V and 4 bases for J; bases not matched to a gene: 4. The DNA for the CDR3 is TGTGCCAGCAGCCGACGGACAGGGTCAGATACGCAGTATTTT. This gives the protein CASSRRTGSDTQYF.

This chain connects TRBV6-5 to TRBJ1-1; D possibly corresponds to TRBD1 (5 bases). The CDR3 sequence is 13 residues long. Germline V CDR1 and CDR2: MNHEY, SVGAGI. The V end lost 8 bases, the J end lost 0 bases, and 10 bases lay between the germline ends. The CDR3 nucleotides read TGTGCCAGCCAGGCAGGGATGAACACTGAAGCTTTCTTT. Translating gives CASQAGMNTEAFF.

The genes are TRBV6-2 or TRBV6-3 and TRBJ2-3, with D maybe TRBD1 (6 bases). The CDR3 consists of 16 residues. The ends were cut back, 6 bases at V and 2 bases at J, with 18 bases in the middle. Germline assignment: CDR1 MNHEY and CDR2 SVGEGT. CDR3 bases: TGTGCCAGCAGCTTAGGACAGTCCCATTTCACAGATACGCAGTATTTT. Its translation: CASSLGQSHFTDTQYF.

J is TRBJ2-7 and V is TRBV6-1; 9 bases align to TRBD1. Unmatched junction bases numbered 5, after V lost 0 bases and J lost 2 bases. Per the germline V gene, CDR1 is MNHNS and CDR2 is SASEGT. This CDR3 has 16 amino acids. In DNA form, the CDR3 reads TGTGCCAGCAGTGAAGCGCTTGGGACAGGGACCTACGAGCAGTACTTC. Translating it yields CASSEALGTGTYEQYF.

The chain uses TRBV9 and TRBJ1-2; D call uncertain. Germline values: CDR1 SGDLS, CDR2 YYNGEE. Trimming stripped 0 bases from V and 2 bases from J, with 8 bases between. There are 14 residues in the CDR3. Here the CDR3 reads CASSVVGVNYGYTF. CDR3 nucleotide sequence: TGTGCCAGCAGCGTAGTCGGGGTCAACTATGGCTACACCTTC.

The chain links TRBV6-6 to TRBJ2-1; TRBD1 matches at 10 bases. V shed 0 bases and J 4 bases; nucleotides not matched to a gene: 3. In germline, CDR1 is MNHNY, CDR2 SVGAGI (reference sequence). This CDR3 contains 16 residues. CDR3 coding DNA: TGTGCCAGCAGTTACTCTGGGACAGGGGTTTACAATGAGCAGTTCTTC. This gives the protein CASSYSGTGVYNEQFF.

This chain uses TRBV9 with TRBJ1-2, with TRBD1 matching 10 bases. V gave up 0 bases and J gave up 2 bases; unmatched junction bases: 4. The CDR3 runs to 16 residues. CDR1 and CDR2 from the germline V gene are SGDLS and YYNGEE. The CDR3 DNA reads TGTGCCAGCAGCGTAGGGGGACAGGGGTACAACTATGGCTACACCTTC. It codes for CASSVGGQGYNYGYTF.

The chain carries TRBV19 and TRBJ2-3; 11 nucleotides align to TRBD2. The CDR3 loop spans 16 amino acids. Trimming removed 4 bases from V and 0 bases from J; junction bases left unmatched: 3. Germline V gene lookup returns CDR1 LNHDA and CDR2 SQIVND (reference sequence). The CDR3 loop reads CASSKLAGASTDTQYF. The CDR3 bases are TGTGCCAGTAGTAAACTAGCGGGGGCAAGCACAGATACGCAGTATTTT.

The rearrangement links TRBV6-5 to TRBJ2-2; D perhaps matches TRBD1 (5 bases). Germline V gives CDR1 MNHEY, CDR2 SVGAGI. V was clipped by 0 bases and J by 1 base, with 9 bases between them. The CDR3 loop spans 16 amino acids. The CDR3 loop is CASSYSRQKNTGELFF. The CDR3 nucleotides read TGTGCCAGCAGTTACTCCCGACAGAAGAACACCGGGGAGCTGTTTTTT.

The J gene is TRBJ2-7, the V gene TRBV28; unclear D gene. The V end was cut by 6 bases, the J end by 3 bases, with 12 bases between. Germline V gene sequence: CDR1 MDHEN, CDR2 SYDVKM. CDR3 size: 13 residues. The CDR3 region has the DNA TGTGCCAGCAGCCCTAACCTCTACTACGAGCAGTACTTC. It translates to CASSPNLYYEQYF.

The chain recombines TRBV4-2 with TRBJ1-2; D may be TRBD1 (6 bases). The CDR3 is 16 amino acids. CDR1 LGHNA and CDR2 YNFKEQ come from the germline V gene. The V gene lost 0 bases and the J gene lost 5 bases, with 16 bases spanning the gap. The CDR3 protein is CASSQDVTGSTYGYTF. The CDR3 nucleotides read TGTGCCAGCAGCCAAGATGTGACAGGTTCTACTTATGGCTACACCTTC.

CDR3 protein: CAWSVGGRVGYTF. In nucleotides, the CDR3 is TGTGCCTGGAGTGTAGGGGGTCGGGTAGGCTACACCTTC. The chain links TRBV30 to TRBJ1-2, with TRBD1 as a possible D gene (6 bases). CDR3 size: 13 residues. Deletions cut 0 bases from V and 8 bases from J, with 13 bases between. CDR1 and CDR2 from the germline V gene are GTSNPN and SVGIG (reference sequence).

This sequence joins TRBV7-2 and TRBJ2-1; D not resolved. Germline values: CDR1 SGHTA, CDR2 FQGNSA. The CDR3 length is 15 residues. V lost 5 bases, J lost 1 base, and 12 bases lay in between. This CDR3 is CASSPQPESYNEQFF. For the CDR3, the DNA is TGTGCCAGCAGCCCCCAGCCGGAGTCCTACAATGAGCAGTTCTTC.

V is TRBV6-5 and J is TRBJ2-7; D gene unclear. Germline-derived CDR1 and CDR2 are MNHEY and SVGAGI. V was clipped by 5 bases and J by 2 bases, with 16 bases between them. The length of the CDR3 is 15 residues. In DNA, the CDR3 is TGTGCCAGCAGTCCAGAAGACTCTTCCCCCTACGAGCAGTACTTC. Protein product: CASSPEDSSPYEQYF.

The chain joins TRBV7-8 to TRBJ1-4; 11 bases map to TRBD1. V was clipped by 1 base and J by 7 bases; unmatched bases: 2. Germline values: CDR1 SGHVS, CDR2 FQNEAQ. The CDR3 runs to 15 residues. DNA of the CDR3: TGTGCCAGCAGCTTAGGGACAGGGGGCTTTGAAAAACTGTTTTTT. Its protein is CASSLGTGGFEKLFF. The full variable domain, in which reference TRBV7-8 and TRBJ1-4 provide the parts outside the CDR3, is GAGVSQSPRYKVAKRGQDVALRCDPISGHVSLFWYQQALGQGPEFLTYFQNEAQLDKSGLPSDRFFAERPEGSVSTLKIQRTQQEDSAVYLCASSLGTGGFEKLFFGSGTQLSVL.

The rearrangement links TRBV2 to TRBJ2-3; 7 bases are a match to TRBD2. Germline-derived CDR1 and CDR2 are SNHLY and FYNNEI. Unmatched junction bases numbered 9, after V lost 10 bases and J lost 5 bases. The CDR3 covers 13 residues. CDR3 protein: CATQSGTGDTQYF. The CDR3 nucleotides read TGTGCCACTCAGAGCGGGACTGGAGATACGCAGTATTTT.